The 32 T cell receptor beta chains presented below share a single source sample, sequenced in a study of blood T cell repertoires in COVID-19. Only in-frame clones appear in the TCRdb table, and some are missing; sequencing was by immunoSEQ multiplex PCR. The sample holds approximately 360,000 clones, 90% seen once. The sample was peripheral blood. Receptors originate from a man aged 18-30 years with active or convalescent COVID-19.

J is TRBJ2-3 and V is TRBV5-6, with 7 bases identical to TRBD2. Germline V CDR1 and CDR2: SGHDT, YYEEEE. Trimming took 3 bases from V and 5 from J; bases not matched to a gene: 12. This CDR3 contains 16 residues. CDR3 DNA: TGTGCCAGCAGCTCACTCGGCGCGGGAGAAAAAGATACGCAGTATTTT. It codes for CASSSLGAGEKDTQYF.

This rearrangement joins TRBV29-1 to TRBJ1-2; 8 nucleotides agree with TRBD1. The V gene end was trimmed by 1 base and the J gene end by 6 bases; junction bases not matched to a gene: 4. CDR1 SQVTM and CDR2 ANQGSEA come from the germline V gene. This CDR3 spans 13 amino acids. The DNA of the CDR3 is TGCAGCGTTGAAGTTAACAGGGGGAATGGCTACACCTTC. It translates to CSVEVNRGNGYTF.

CDR3 sequence: CASSPLLTDQETQYF. The CDR3 region has the DNA TGTGCCAGCTCACCATTATTGACAGACCAAGAGACCCAGTACTTC. V is TRBV18 and J is TRBJ2-5; TRBD1 might be the D (5 bases). The germline V and J ends were trimmed by 2 bases and 0 bases, with 10 bases remaining between them. There are 15 residues in the CDR3. Germline CDR1 and CDR2: KGHSH and LQKENI.

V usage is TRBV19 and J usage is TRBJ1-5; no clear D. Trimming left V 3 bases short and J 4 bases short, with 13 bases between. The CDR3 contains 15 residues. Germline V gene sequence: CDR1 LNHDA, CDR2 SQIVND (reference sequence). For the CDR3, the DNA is TGTGCCAGTAGTATCCCGTGGGAGGTGAATCAGCCCCAGCATTTT. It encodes CASSIPWEVNQPQHF.

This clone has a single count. The CDR3 bases are TGTGCCAGCAGTTTATCTGTACGGAATGAGCAGTTCTTC. Translating it yields CASSLSVRNEQFF. This chain uses TRBV28 with TRBJ2-1, with unresolved D. Trimming took off 1 base at V and 7 bases at J, with 8 bases between the two ends. CDR3 length: 13 residues. Germline CDR1 and CDR2: MDHEN and SYDVKM.

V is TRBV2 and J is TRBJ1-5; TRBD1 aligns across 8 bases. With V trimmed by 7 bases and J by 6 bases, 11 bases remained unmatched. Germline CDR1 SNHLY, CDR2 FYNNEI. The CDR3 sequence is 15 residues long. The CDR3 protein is CASKYGTGRFQPQHF. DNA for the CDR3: TGTGCCAGCAAGTACGGGACAGGACGATTTCAGCCCCAGCATTTT.

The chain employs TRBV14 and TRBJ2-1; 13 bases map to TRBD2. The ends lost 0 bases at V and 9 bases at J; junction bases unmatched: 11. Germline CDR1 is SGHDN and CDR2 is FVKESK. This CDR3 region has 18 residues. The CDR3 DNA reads TGTGCCAGCAGCCAAGATAGTAGACTAGCGGGAGGTTTAGGTGAGCAGTTCTTC. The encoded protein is CASSQDSRLAGGLGEQFF.

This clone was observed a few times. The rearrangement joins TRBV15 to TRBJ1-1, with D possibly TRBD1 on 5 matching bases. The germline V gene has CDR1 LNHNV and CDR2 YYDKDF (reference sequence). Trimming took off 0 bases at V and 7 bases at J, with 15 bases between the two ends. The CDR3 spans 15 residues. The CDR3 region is CATSRDGGLSFEAFF. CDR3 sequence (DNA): TGTGCCACCAGCAGAGATGGGGGACTGTCATTTGAAGCTTTCTTT.

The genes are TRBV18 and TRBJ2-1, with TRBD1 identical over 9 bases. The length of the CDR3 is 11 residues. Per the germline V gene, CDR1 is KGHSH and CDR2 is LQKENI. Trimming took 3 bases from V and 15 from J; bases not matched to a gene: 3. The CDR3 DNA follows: TGTGCCAGCTCACCGGACAGGGGAGCGTTCTTC. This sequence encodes CASSPDRGAFF.

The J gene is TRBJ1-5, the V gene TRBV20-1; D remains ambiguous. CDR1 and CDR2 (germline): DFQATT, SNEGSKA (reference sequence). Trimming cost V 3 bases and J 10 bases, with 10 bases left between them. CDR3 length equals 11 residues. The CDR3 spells CSASWAGPQHF. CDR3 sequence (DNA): TGCAGTGCTAGCTGGGCCGGCCCCCAGCATTTT.

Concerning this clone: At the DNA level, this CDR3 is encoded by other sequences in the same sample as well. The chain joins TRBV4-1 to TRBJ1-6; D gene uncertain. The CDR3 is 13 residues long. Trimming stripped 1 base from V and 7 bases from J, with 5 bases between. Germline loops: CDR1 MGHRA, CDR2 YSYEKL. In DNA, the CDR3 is TGCGCCAGCAGCCAAGGGAGAAATTCACCCCTCCACTTT. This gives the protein CASSQGRNSPLHF.

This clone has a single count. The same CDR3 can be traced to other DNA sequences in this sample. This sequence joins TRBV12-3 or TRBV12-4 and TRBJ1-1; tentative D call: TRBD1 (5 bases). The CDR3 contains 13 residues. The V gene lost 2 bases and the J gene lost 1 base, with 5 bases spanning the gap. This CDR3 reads CASSLRGNTEAFF. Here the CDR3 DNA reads TGTGCCAGCAGTTTAAGGGGGAACACTGAAGCTTTCTTT.

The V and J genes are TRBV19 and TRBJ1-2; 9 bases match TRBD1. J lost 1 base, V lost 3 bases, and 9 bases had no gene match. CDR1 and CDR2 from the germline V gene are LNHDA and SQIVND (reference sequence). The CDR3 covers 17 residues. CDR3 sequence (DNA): TGTGCCAGTAGTATCCCGGGACAGGGCCTTCTTAACTATGGCTACACCTTC. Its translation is CASSIPGQGLLNYGYTF.

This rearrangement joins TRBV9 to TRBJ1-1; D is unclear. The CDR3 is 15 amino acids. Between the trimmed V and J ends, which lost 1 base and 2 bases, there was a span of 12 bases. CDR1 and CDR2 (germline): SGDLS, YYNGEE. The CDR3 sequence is CASSVISTINTEAFF. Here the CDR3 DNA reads TGTGCCAGCAGCGTAATCTCCACAATAAACACTGAAGCTTTCTTT.

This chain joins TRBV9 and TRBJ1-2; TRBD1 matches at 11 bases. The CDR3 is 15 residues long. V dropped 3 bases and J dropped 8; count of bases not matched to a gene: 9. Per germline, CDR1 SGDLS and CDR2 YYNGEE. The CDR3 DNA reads TGTGCCAGCAGCGCCGACGGACAGGGGGCATGGGGCTACACCTTC. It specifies CASSADGQGAWGYTF.

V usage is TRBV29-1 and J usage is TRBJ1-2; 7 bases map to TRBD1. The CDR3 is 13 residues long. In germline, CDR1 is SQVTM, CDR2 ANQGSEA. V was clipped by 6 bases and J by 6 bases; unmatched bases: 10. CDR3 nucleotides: TGCAGCGTGATTCAGACAGGGATGGATGGCTACACCTTC. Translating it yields CSVIQTGMDGYTF.

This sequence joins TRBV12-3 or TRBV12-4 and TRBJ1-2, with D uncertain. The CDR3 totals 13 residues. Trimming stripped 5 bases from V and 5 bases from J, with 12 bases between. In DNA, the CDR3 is TGTGCCAGCAGTCCCCCGGTAGAATATGGCTACACCTTC. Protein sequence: CASSPPVEYGYTF.

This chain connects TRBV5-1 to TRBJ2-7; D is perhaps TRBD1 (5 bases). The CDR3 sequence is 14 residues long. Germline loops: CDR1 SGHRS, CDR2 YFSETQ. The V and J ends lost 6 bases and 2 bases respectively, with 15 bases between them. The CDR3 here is CASMRTPDTYEQYF. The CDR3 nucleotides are TGCGCCAGCATGAGGACACCCGATACCTACGAGCAGTACTTC. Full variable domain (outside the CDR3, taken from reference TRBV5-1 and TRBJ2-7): KAGVTQTPRYLIKTRGQQVTLSCSPISGHRSVSWYQQTPGQGLQFLFEYFSETQRNKGNFPGRFSGRQFSNSRSEMNVSTLELGDSALYLCASMRTPDTYEQYFGPGTRLTVT.

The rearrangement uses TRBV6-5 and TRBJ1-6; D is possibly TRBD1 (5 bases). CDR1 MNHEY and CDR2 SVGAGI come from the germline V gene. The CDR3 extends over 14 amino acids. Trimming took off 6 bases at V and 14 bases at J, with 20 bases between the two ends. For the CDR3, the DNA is TGTGCCAGCAGCTCCCGGACATGGGGTTGGGCCCTCCACTTT. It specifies CASSSRTWGWALHF.

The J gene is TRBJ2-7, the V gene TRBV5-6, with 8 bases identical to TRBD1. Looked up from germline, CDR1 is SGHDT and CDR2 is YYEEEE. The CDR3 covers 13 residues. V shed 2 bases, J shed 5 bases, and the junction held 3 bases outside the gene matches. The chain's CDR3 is CASSFGQGDEQYF. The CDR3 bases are TGTGCCAGCAGCTTCGGACAGGGCGACGAGCAGTACTTC.

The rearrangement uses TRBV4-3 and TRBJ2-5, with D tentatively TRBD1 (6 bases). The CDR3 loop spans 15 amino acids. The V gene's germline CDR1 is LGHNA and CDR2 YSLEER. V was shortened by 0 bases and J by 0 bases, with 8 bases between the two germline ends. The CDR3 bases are TGCGCCAGCAGCCAAGAGGGACACTACCAAGAGACCCAGTACTTC. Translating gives CASSQEGHYQETQYF.

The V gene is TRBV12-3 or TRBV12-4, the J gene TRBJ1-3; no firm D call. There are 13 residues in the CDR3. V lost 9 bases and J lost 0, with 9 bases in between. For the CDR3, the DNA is TGTGCCAGTGCACAGATCTCTGGAAACACCATATATTTT. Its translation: CASAQISGNTIYF.

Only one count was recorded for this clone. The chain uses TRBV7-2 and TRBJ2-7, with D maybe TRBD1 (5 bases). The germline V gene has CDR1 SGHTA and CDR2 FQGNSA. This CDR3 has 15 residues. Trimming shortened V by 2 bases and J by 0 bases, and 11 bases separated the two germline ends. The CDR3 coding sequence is TGTGCCAGCAGCTTATCACAGGCCCCCTCCTACGAGCAGTACTTC. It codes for CASSLSQAPSYEQYF.

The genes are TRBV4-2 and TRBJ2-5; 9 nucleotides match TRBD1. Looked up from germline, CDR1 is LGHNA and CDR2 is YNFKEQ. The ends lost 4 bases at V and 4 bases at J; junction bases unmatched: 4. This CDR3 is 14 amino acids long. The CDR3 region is CASSPRTGVETQYF. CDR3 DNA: TGTGCCAGCAGCCCCCGGACAGGGGTAGAGACCCAGTACTTC.

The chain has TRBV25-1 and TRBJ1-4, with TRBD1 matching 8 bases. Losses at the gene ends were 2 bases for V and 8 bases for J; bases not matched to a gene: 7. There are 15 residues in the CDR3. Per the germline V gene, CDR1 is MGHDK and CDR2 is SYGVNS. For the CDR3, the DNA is TGTGCCAGCAGTGAAACCCAGGGGGCTTGGGAAAAACTGTTTTTT. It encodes CASSETQGAWEKLFF.

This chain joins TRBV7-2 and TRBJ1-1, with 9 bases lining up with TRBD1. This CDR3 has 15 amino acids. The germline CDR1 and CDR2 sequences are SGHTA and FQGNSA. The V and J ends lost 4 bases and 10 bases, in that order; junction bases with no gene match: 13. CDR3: CASSSHGQGRGRAFF. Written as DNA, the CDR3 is TGTGCCAGCAGCTCCCACGGACAGGGGAGGGGCAGAGCTTTCTTT.

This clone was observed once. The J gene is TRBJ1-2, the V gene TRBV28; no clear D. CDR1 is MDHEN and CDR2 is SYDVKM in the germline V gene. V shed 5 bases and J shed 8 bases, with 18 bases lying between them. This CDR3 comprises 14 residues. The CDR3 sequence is CASSPPFRGDGYTF. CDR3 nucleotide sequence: TGTGCCAGCAGTCCCCCGTTCCGGGGTGACGGCTACACCTTC.

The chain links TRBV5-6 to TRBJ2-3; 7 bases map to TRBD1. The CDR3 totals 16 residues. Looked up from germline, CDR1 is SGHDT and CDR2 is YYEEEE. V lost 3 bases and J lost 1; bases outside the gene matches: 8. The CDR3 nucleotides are TGTGCCAGCAGCTGGGGACAGTTACCGGGCACAGATACGCAGTATTTT. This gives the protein CASSWGQLPGTDTQYF.

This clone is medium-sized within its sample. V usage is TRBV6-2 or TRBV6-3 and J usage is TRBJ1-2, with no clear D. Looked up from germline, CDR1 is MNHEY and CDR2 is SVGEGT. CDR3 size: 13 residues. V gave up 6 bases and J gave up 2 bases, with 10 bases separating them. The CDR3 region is CASSRRENYGYTF. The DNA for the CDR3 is TGTGCCAGCAGCCGCCGCGAGAACTATGGCTACACCTTC.

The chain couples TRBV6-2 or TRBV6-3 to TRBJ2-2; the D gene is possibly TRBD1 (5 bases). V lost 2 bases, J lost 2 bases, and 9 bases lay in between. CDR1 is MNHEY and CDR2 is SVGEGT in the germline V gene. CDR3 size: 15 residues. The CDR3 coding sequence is TGTGCCAGCAGTTACGGGGCAGTTAACACCGGGGAGCTGTTTTTT. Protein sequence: CASSYGAVNTGELFF.

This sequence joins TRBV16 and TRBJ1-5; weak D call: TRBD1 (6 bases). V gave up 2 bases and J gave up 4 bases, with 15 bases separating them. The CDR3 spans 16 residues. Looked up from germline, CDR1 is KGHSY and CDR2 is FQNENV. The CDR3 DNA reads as TGTGCCAGCAGCCAAGCAAAGGGGGGGGTAAATCAGCCCCAGCATTTT. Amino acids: CASSQAKGGVNQPQHF.

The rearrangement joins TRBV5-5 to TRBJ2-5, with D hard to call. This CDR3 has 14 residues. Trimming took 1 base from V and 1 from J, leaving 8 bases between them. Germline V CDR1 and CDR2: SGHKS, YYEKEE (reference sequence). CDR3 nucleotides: TGTGCCAGCAGCTTGAGCGCGGTCCAAGAGACCCAGTACTTC. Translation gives CASSLSAVQETQYF.